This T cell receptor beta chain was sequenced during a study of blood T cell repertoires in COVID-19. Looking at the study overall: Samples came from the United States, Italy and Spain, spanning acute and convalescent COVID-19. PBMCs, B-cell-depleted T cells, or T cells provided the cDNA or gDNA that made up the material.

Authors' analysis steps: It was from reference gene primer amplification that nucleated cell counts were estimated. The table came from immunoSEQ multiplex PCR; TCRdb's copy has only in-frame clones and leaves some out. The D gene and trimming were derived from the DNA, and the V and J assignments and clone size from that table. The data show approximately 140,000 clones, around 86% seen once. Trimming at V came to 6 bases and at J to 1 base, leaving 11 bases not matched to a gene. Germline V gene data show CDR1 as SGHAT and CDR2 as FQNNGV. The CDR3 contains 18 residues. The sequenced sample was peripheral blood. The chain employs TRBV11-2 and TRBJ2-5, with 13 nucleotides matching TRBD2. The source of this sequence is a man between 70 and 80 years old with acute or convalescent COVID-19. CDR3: CASRAGTSGKGSQETQYF. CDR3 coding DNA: TGTGCCAGCAGGGCCGGGACTAGCGGGAAGGGGTCCCAAGAGACCCAGTACTTC.